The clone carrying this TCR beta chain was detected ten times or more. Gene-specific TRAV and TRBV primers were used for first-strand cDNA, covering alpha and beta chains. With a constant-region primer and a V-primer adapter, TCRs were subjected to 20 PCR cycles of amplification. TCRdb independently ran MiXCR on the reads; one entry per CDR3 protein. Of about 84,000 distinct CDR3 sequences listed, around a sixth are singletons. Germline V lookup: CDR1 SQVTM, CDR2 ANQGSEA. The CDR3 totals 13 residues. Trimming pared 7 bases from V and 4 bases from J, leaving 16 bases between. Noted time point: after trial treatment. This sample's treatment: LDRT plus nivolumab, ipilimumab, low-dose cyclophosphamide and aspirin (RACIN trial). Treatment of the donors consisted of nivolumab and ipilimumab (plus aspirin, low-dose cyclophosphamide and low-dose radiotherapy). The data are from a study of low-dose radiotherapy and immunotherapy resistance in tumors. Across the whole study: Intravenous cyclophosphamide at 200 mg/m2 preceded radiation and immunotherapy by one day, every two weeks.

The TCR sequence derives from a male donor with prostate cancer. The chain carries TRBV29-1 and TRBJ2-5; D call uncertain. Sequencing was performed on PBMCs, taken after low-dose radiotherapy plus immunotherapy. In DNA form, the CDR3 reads TGCAGCGGCACGACCCTCATGGGAGAGACCCAGTACTTC. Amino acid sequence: CSGTTLMGETQYF.